The 25 T cell receptor beta chains listed next were all sequenced from one sample in a study of T cells in narcolepsy. Sequencing used immunoSEQ multiplex PCR; TCRdb keeps in-frame clones, though not all of them. The sample lists 25,000 or so clones; 65% to 90% were seen once. Sequencing was done on a sample of memory (CD45RA-) CD4+ T cells from blood. All receptors come from a human donor in good health.

The V gene is TRBV7-2, the J gene TRBJ2-3; no clear D. CDR1 SGHTA and CDR2 FQGNSA come from the germline V gene. This CDR3 is 16 amino acids long. V gave up 1 base and J gave up 0 bases, with 11 bases separating them. Written as DNA, the CDR3 is TGTGCCAGCAGCTTAGTACAATTACAAAGCACAGATACGCAGTATTTT. Amino acids: CASSLVQLQSTDTQYF.

This chain connects TRBV28 to TRBJ2-7, with TRBD2 matching over 8 bases. Judging by the DNA end, TRBJ2-1 fits better; the J call may be wrong. This CDR3 has 16 residues. CDR1 and CDR2 (germline): MDHEN, SYDVKM. The CDR3 DNA follows: TGTGCCAGCATCCCTACTACGGTACTAGCGGCGAATGAGCAGTTCTTC. The encoded protein is CASIPTTVLAANEQFF.

V and J are TRBV19 and TRBJ2-1, with 7 bases lining up with TRBD2. This CDR3 contains 18 residues. Germline V gene lookup returns CDR1 LNHDA and CDR2 SQIVND (reference sequence). The V gene end was trimmed by 0 bases and the J gene end by 2 bases; junction bases not matched to a gene: 10. Here the CDR3 reads CASSIDLLGGKTYNEQFF. For the CDR3, the DNA is TGTGCCAGTAGTATAGATCTATTGGGGGGGAAGACCTACAATGAGCAGTTCTTC. The variable domain in full, with the rest retrieved from reference TRBV19 and TRBJ2-1, is DGGITQSPKYLFRKEGQNVTLSCEQNLNHDAMYWYRQDPGQGLRLIYYSQIVNDFQKGDIAEGYSVSREKKESFPLTVTSAQKNPTAFYLCASSIDLLGGKTYNEQFFGPGTRLTVL.

In regard to this clone: Other DNA sequences in the sample encode the same CDR3. The gene calls are TRBV7-2 and TRBJ2-1, with D tentatively TRBD2 (6 bases). Trimming took off 5 bases at V and 7 bases at J, with 21 bases between the two ends. CDR3 length: 16 residues. CDR1 is SGHTA and CDR2 is FQGNSA in the germline V gene. The CDR3 is CASSLLVSGMGNEQFF. The DNA for the CDR3 is TGTGCCAGCAGCCTCCTCGTTAGCGGAATGGGAAATGAGCAGTTCTTC.

This clone was seen more than once but under ten times. The chain uses TRBV6-5 and TRBJ1-5; D remains unclear. V lost 10 bases and J lost 3, with 10 bases in between. Germline-derived CDR1 and CDR2 are MNHEY and SVGAGI. This CDR3 is built from 12 residues. CDR3 residues: CAIPIYNQPQHF. Here the CDR3 DNA reads TGTGCCATCCCAATCTACAATCAGCCCCAGCATTTT.

The CDR3 loop is CASSPAGASQPQHF. DNA for the CDR3: TGTGCCAGCTCACCAGCGGGGGCGAGTCAGCCCCAGCATTTT. The V gene is TRBV18, the J gene TRBJ1-5; tentatively, D is TRBD1 (6 bases). V lost 2 bases and J 6 bases, leaving 11 bases between the germline ends. The CDR3 is 14 residues long. CDR1 KGHSH and CDR2 LQKENI come from the germline V gene.

The chain couples TRBV19 to TRBJ2-3; unclear D gene. The CDR3 contains 11 residues. V dropped 5 bases and J dropped 3 bases, with 3 bases sitting between them. Germline assignment: CDR1 LNHDA and CDR2 SQIVND (reference sequence). CDR3: CASSLTDTQYF. The CDR3 nucleotides are TGTGCCAGTAGTTTGACAGATACGCAGTATTTT.

This clone was detected a few times. The V gene is TRBV28, the J gene TRBJ2-7, with 8 bases aligning to TRBD1. CDR1 and CDR2 (germline): MDHEN, SYDVKM. The CDR3 consists of 14 residues. With V trimmed by 6 bases and J by 5 bases, 9 bases remained unmatched. The CDR3: CASRRQGSVNEQYF. The CDR3 nucleotides read TGTGCCAGCAGAAGACAGGGGTCAGTGAACGAGCAGTACTTC.

A few counts support this clone. The chain is built from TRBV29-1 and TRBJ1-1; no firm D call. From germline, CDR1 is SQVTM and CDR2 ANQGSEA. V was shortened by 3 bases and J by 7 bases, with 9 bases between the two germline ends. The CDR3 spans 11 residues. In DNA form, the CDR3 reads TGCAGCGTTGAGAGGGCTGTTGAAGCTTTCTTT. Translation gives CSVERAVEAFF.

The chain couples TRBV5-1 to TRBJ2-2, with D perhaps TRBD2 (5 bases). Germline CDR1 reads SGHRS; CDR2 reads YFSETQ. CDR3 length equals 16 residues. V was clipped by 1 base and J by 6 bases, with 16 bases between them. Here the CDR3 reads CASSLSPGKGPGELFF. The CDR3 bases are TGCGCCAGCAGCTTGTCCCCGGGGAAGGGTCCCGGGGAGCTGTTTTTT.

The chain links TRBV7-9 to TRBJ2-3; D may be TRBD1 (5 bases). The CDR3 extends over 13 amino acids. Germline V gene lookup returns CDR1 SEHNR and CDR2 FQNEAQ (reference sequence). V lost 4 bases, J lost 7 bases, and 12 bases lay in between. The CDR3 spells CASSSRQSHTQYF. The DNA for the CDR3 is TGTGCCAGCAGCTCCCGACAGTCACATACGCAGTATTTT.

This chain links TRBV18 with TRBJ2-7; D ambiguous. Germline loops: CDR1 KGHSH, CDR2 LQKENI. Trimming took 3 bases from V and 6 from J, leaving 12 bases between them. CDR3 length equals 13 residues. In DNA, the CDR3 is TGTGCCAGCTCACCCGCTAGGGCCGGCGAGCAGTACTTC. Protein sequence: CASSPARAGEQYF. The whole variable domain, filled in from reference TRBV18 and TRBJ2-7, reads NAGVMQNPRHLVRRRGQEARLRCSPMKGHSHVYWYRQLPEEGLKFMVYLQKENIIDESGMPKERFSAEFPKEGPSILRIQQVVRGDSAAYFCASSPARAGEQYFGPGTRLTVT.

The CDR3 region has the DNA TGTGCCAGCAGCCCCTACGGGAACACCGGGGAGCTGTTTTTT. Translation: CASSPYGNTGELFF. This chain joins TRBV14 and TRBJ2-2; no reliable D call. Germline-derived CDR1 and CDR2 are SGHDN and FVKESK. This CDR3 spans 14 amino acids. Trimming took 4 bases from V and 1 from J, leaving 7 bases between them.

The chain has TRBV30 and TRBJ2-2, with D unresolved. The CDR3 is 14 residues long. CDR1 is GTSNPN and CDR2 is SVGIG in the germline V gene (reference sequence). V was cut by 8 bases and J by 4 bases, with 17 bases left in between. The CDR3 nucleotides read TGTGCCGGTCCTAAGCGATCGGGCACCGGGGAGCTGTTTTTT. It encodes CAGPKRSGTGELFF.

Only a few counts were recorded for this clone. The chain joins TRBV9 to TRBJ2-3; the match to TRBD2 covers 7 bases. The CDR3 loop spans 15 amino acids. V gave up 0 bases and J gave up 3 bases; unmatched junction bases: 4. The germline V gene has CDR1 SGDLS and CDR2 YYNGEE. The CDR3, as DNA: TGTGCCAGCAGCGTAGTGGGGGGAGGGACAGATACGCAGTATTTT. It encodes CASSVVGGGTDTQYF.

The chain combines TRBV28 with TRBJ2-5, with 9 bases lining up with TRBD1. The CDR3 covers 15 residues. After removal of 6 bases from V and 0 bases from J, the junction contained 5 bases not matched to a gene. Germline values: CDR1 MDHEN, CDR2 SYDVKM. CDR3: CASSQDRGYQETQYF. The CDR3 nucleotides read TGTGCCAGCAGCCAGGACAGGGGATACCAAGAGACCCAGTACTTC.

The rearrangement links TRBV7-9 to TRBJ2-1; TRBD2 aligns across 11 bases. Germline trimming cut 5 bases from V and 9 bases from J; bases unmatched to any gene: 9. The CDR3 is 15 residues long. Germline-derived CDR1 and CDR2 are SEHNR and FQNEAQ (reference sequence). This CDR3 is CASSQDSGRAVEQFF. CDR3 sequence (DNA): TGTGCCAGCAGCCAAGATAGCGGGAGGGCCGTTGAGCAGTTCTTC.

The CDR3 DNA reads TGTGCCAGCTCACTACCGGCGGGAGCAAACGAGCAGTACTTC. This gives the protein CASSLPAGANEQYF. V is TRBV18 and J is TRBJ2-7; TRBD2 matches at 7 bases. The CDR3 totals 14 residues. Germline V gene sequence: CDR1 KGHSH, CDR2 LQKENI. The J segment lost 5 bases and the V segment lost 4 bases, leaving 8 bases of the junction unmatched.

This clone showed up just once. V usage is TRBV10-3 and J usage is TRBJ1-1, with D possibly being TRBD1 (6 bases). Trimming removed 7 bases from V and 6 bases from J, with 15 bases in between. Germline V CDR1 and CDR2: ENHRY, SYGVKD. There are 13 residues in the CDR3. The CDR3 sequence is CAITLGGAAEAFF. Here the CDR3 DNA reads TGTGCCATCACCCTCGGGGGCGCCGCTGAAGCTTTCTTT.

The CDR3 coding sequence is TGTGCCAGCAGCCCCCGGGCCCATGATCAGCCCCAGCATTTT. The encoded protein is CASSPRAHDQPQHF. This chain uses TRBV7-2 with TRBJ1-5; D is unresolved. Trimming shortened V by 5 bases and J by 5 bases, and 13 bases separated the two germline ends. CDR3 size: 14 residues. Per the germline V gene, CDR1 is SGHTA and CDR2 is FQGNSA.

The chain uses TRBV9 and TRBJ2-3, with D perhaps TRBD2 (7 bases). The CDR3 has 15 amino acids. The V and J ends lost 0 bases and 6 bases respectively, with 14 bases between them. The germline gives CDR1 SGDLS, CDR2 YYNGEE. This CDR3 reads CASSVGGGITDTQYF. DNA for the CDR3: TGTGCCAGCAGCGTAGGGGGGGGCATAACGGATACGCAGTATTTT.

This clone was detected once. The rearrangement links TRBV5-1 to TRBJ1-1, with 9 bases matching TRBD1. The germline V gene encodes CDR1 SGHRS and CDR2 YFSETQ. The V gene end was trimmed by 0 bases and the J gene end by 1 base; junction bases not matched to a gene: 16. This CDR3 has 20 residues. The CDR3 sequence: CASSLVLSQGATSRNTEAFF. In DNA, the CDR3 is TGCGCCAGCAGCTTGGTCCTATCACAGGGGGCAACGAGTAGGAACACTGAAGCTTTCTTT. The whole variable domain, remainder taken from reference TRBV5-1 and TRBJ1-1, is KAGVTQTPRYLIKTRGQQVTLSCSPISGHRSVSWYQQTPGQGLQFLFEYFSETQRNKGNFPGRFSGRQFSNSRSEMNVSTLELGDSALYLCASSLVLSQGATSRNTEAFFGQGTRLTVV.

The V and J genes are TRBV6-1 and TRBJ2-7; 11 bases fit TRBD2. This CDR3 is built from 19 residues. Per germline, CDR1 MNHNS and CDR2 SASEGT. V lost 1 base, J lost 5 bases, and 16 bases stayed unmatched. The DNA of the CDR3 is TGTGCCAGCAGTGAAGTTTACTCGGGACTAGCGGACGGCAGGGACGAGCAGTACTTC. As protein: CASSEVYSGLADGRDEQYF.

The genes are TRBV7-9 and TRBJ2-2; tentatively, D is TRBD1 (6 bases). This CDR3 comprises 18 residues. Trimming shortened V by 2 bases and J by 0 bases, and 16 bases separated the two germline ends. Germline V gene sequence: CDR1 SEHNR, CDR2 FQNEAQ (reference sequence). CDR3 sequence (DNA): TGTGCCAGCAGCTTACTTAGGGGCAGGGGCGCGAACACCGGGGAGCTGTTTTTT. Its protein is CASSLLRGRGANTGELFF. The whole variable domain, remainder taken from reference TRBV7-9 and TRBJ2-2, is DTGVSQNPRHKITKRGQNVTFRCDPISEHNRLYWYRQTLGQGPEFLTYFQNEAQLEKSRLLSDRFSAERPKGSFSTLEIQRTEQGDSAMYLCASSLLRGRGANTGELFFGEGSRLTVL.

The gene calls are TRBV15 and TRBJ1-4; D is possibly TRBD1 (6 bases). The CDR3 loop spans 20 amino acids. V was shortened by 1 base and J by 4 bases, with 25 bases between the two germline ends. In germline, CDR1 is LNHNV, CDR2 YYDKDF (reference sequence). This chain's CDR3 is CATSRGPLGQLSGDNEKLFF. DNA of the CDR3: TGTGCCACCAGCAGAGGGCCCTTGGGACAACTTTCGGGGGATAATGAAAAACTGTTTTTT.